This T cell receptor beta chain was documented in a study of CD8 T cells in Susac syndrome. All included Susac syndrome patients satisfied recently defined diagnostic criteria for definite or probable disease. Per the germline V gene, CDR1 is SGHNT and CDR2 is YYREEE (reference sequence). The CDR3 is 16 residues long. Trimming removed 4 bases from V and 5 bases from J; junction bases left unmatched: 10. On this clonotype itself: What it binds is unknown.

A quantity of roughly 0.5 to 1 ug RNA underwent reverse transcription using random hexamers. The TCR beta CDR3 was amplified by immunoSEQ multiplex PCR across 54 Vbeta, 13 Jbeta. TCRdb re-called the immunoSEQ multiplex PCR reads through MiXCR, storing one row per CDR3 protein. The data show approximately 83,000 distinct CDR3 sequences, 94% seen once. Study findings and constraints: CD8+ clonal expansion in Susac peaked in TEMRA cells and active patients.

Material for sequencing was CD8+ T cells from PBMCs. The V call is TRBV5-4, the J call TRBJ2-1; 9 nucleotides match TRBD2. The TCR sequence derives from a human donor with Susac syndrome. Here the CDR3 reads CASSSESGGPNNEQFF. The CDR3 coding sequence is TGTGCCAGCAGCAGTGAAAGCGGGGGGCCGAACAATGAGCAGTTCTTC.